This TCR beta chain originates from a study of T cell repertoires in cytomegalovirus infection. The CDR3 runs to 19 residues. CDR1 is LNHDA, CDR2 SQIVND, per germline (reference sequence). V was pared by 7 bases and J by 5 bases, with 32 bases between. From the reads, TCRdb called clonotypes with MiXCR, one entry per CDR3 protein. The table has around 340,000 distinct CDR3 sequences, 25% to 30% seen once. Comment on this clonotype: Its antigen is not known.

This chain connects TRBV19 to TRBJ1-2; D not resolved. This TCR was recovered from a human donor in good health (CMV status not recorded). Some clones in this sample may be carry-over from other donors' samples. Specimen: cultured PBMCs, collected from culture after CMV antigen stimulation. The DNA for the CDR3 is TGTGCCAGTACCGCGAATAGTTGGGGTGCATACGGGAATGGGTATGGCTACACCTTC. It specifies CASTANSWGAYGNGYGYTF.